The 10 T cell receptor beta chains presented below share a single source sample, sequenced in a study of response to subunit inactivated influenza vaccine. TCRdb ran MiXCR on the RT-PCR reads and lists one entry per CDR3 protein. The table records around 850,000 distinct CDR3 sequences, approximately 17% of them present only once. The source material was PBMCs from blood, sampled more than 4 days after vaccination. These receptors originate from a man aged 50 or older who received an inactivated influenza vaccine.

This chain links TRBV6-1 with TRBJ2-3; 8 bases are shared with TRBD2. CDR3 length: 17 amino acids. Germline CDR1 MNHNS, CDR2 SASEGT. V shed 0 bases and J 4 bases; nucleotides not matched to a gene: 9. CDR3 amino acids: CASSEAQGSGNSDTQYF. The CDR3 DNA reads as TGTGCCAGCAGTGAAGCGCAAGGTAGCGGGAACTCAGATACGCAGTATTTT.

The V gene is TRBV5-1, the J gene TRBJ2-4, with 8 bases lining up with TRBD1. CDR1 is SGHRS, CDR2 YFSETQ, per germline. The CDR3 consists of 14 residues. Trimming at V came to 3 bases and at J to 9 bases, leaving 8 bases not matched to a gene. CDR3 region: CASSSGQGRTIQYF. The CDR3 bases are TGCGCCAGCAGCTCTGGACAGGGAAGAACCATTCAGTACTTC.

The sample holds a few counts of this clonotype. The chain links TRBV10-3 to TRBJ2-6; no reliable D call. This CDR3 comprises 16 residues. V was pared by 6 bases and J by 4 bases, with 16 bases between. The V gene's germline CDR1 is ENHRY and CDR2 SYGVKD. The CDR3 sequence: CAIRGTDSAGANVLTF. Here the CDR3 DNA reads TGTGCCATCAGGGGCACCGACTCCGCCGGGGCCAACGTCCTGACTTTC.

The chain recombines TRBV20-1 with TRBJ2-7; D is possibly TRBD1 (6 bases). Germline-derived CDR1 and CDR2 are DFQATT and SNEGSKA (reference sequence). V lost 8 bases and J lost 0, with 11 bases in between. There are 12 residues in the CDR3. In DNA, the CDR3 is TGCAGTACAGGGTCCCACTCCTACGAGCAGTACTTC. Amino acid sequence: CSTGSHSYEQYF.

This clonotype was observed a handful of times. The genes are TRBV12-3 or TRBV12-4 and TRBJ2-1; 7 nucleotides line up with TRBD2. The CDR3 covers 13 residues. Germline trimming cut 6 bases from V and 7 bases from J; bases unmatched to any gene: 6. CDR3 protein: CASRSTSRNEQFF. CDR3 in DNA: TGTGCCAGCAGATCGACTAGCAGGAATGAGCAGTTCTTC.

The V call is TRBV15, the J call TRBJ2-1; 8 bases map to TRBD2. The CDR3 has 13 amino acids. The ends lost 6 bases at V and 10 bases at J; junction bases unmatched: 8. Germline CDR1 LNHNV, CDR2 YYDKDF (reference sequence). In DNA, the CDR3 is TGTGCCACCAGTCCCGGGGGGGTAGGGGAGCAGTTCTTC. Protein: CATSPGGVGEQFF.

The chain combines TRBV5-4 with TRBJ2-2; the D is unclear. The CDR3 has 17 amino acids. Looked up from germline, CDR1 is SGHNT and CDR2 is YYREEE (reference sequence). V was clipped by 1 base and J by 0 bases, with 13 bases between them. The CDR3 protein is CASSLISGRANTGELFF. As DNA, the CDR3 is TGTGCCAGCAGCTTGATTTCTGGGCGCGCGAACACCGGGGAGCTGTTTTTT. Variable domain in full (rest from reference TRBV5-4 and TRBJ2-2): ETGVTQSPTHLIKTRGQQVTLRCSSQSGHNTVSWYQQALGQGPQFIFQYYREEENGRGNFPPRFSGLQFPNYSSELNVNALELDDSALYLCASSLISGRANTGELFFGEGSRLTVL.

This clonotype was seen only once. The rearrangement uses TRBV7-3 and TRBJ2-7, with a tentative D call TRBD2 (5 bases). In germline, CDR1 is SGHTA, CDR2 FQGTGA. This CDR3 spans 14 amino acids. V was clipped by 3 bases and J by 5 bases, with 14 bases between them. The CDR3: CASSLDGGVNEQYF. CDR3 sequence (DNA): TGTGCCAGCAGCTTGGACGGAGGAGTAAACGAGCAGTACTTC.

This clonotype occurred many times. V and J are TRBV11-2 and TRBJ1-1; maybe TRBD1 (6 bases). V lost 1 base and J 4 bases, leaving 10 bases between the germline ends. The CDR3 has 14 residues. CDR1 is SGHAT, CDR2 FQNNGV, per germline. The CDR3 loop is CASSLGQGSTEAFF. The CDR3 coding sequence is TGTGCCAGCAGCTTAGGCCAGGGGAGCACTGAAGCTTTCTTT. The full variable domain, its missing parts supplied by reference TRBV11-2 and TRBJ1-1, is EAGVAQSPRYKIIEKRQSVAFWCNPISGHATLYWYQQILGQGPKLLIQFQNNGVVDDSQLPKDRFSAERLKGVDSTLKIQPAKLEDSAVYLCASSLGQGSTEAFFGQGTRLTVV.

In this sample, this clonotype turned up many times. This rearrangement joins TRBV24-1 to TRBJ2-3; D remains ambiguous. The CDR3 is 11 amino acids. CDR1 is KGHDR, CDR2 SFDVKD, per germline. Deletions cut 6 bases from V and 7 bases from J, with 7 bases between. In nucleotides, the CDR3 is TGTGCCACCAGTCTCATGAATACGCAGTATTTT. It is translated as CATSLMNTQYF.